These 5 T cell receptor beta chains were sequenced from one sample in a study of metastatic and nonmetastatic thyroid tumors. TCRdb re-analyzed the PCR reads through MiXCR. Of over 25,000 clones listed, 15% to 20% were seen once; the top ten hold approximately 8%. No treatment had been given to any patient before thyroid surgery. Input material: blood. These receptor sequences come from a female donor with papillary thyroid cancer or a benign thyroid nodule (not recorded which). Some clones in this sample may be carry-over from other donors' samples.

This clone was seen ten or more times. V usage is TRBV3-1 and J usage is TRBJ1-1, with D possibly matching TRBD1 (6 bases). This CDR3 is 14 amino acids long. Trimming stripped 2 bases from V and 4 bases from J, with 11 bases between. Germline CDR1 reads LGHDT; CDR2 reads YNNKEL (reference sequence). CDR3 loop: CASSQKGGGTEAFF. CDR3 nucleotide sequence: TGTGCCAGCAGCCAAAAAGGGGGGGGCACTGAAGCTTTCTTT.

The table lists this clone with many counts. The gene calls are TRBV7-8 and TRBJ1-1; TRBD1 might be the D (6 bases). This CDR3 is built from 15 residues. CDR1 and CDR2 (germline): SGHVS, FQNEAQ. Trimming removed 2 bases from V and 2 bases from J, with 12 bases in between. CDR3 loop: CASSLSGGLNTEAFF. The DNA for the CDR3 is TGTGCCAGCAGCTTATCGGGGGGCCTAAACACTGAAGCTTTCTTT.

This clone was detected many times. V and J are TRBV27 and TRBJ1-6; no clear D. The CDR3 spans 15 residues. V was trimmed by 0 bases and J by 6 bases, leaving 9 bases between them. Germline V gives CDR1 MNHEY, CDR2 SMNVEV (reference sequence). The CDR3 coding sequence is TGTGCCAGCAGTTTATCGCTACTCCGTAATTCACCCCTCCACTTT. The encoded protein is CASSLSLLRNSPLHF.

This clone was detected ten times or more. This rearrangement joins TRBV18 to TRBJ1-3; TRBD1 agrees at 9 bases. This CDR3 is 18 amino acids long. Germline trimming cut 0 bases from V and 1 base from J; bases unmatched to any gene: 7. Germline V gene data show CDR1 as KGHSH and CDR2 as LQKENI. CDR3 sequence (DNA): TGTGCCAGCTCACCACCGGCTACAGGGGGCGCTTCTGGAAACACCATATATTTT. The encoded protein is CASSPPATGGASGNTIYF.

This clone turned up a few times. The V call is TRBV6-2 or TRBV6-3, the J call TRBJ2-7; perhaps TRBD2 as D (5 bases). The CDR3 has 13 residues. The V end was cut by 2 bases, the J end by 4 bases, with 9 bases between. From germline, CDR1 is MNHEY and CDR2 SVGEGT. Here the CDR3 reads CASSYEGRYEQYF. CDR3 DNA sequence: TGTGCCAGCAGTTACGAGGGAAGGTACGAGCAGTACTTC.